This record looks at one TCR beta chain sequence and its context. Antigen specificity is unknown. The data derive from a study of T cell responses to AZD1222 COVID-19 vaccine. Study-wide results and caveats: The number of AZD1222 recipients seropositive at baseline was only 6 or 7. All repertoire sampling was performed exclusively after the peak T cell response. The donor cohort was predominantly white British with a female majority, and clonal diversity may have been underestimated.

The data were produced by immunoSEQ multiplex PCR, yet TCRdb's version contains in-frame clones alone and is incomplete. The table shows about 90,000 clones, with roughly 88% occurring only once. V lost 4 bases to trimming and J lost 9 bases, with 16 bases between them. Germline V gene sequence: CDR1 MNHEY, CDR2 SVGAGI. The length of the CDR3 is 15 residues. Material: peripheral blood, obtained on day 0 of AZD1222 vaccination. The receptor was derived from an adult in good health. The V and J genes are TRBV6-5 and TRBJ1-6; D unclear. The CDR3 nucleotides are TGTGCCAGCAGTTCCCTTGGCGGCGGTGGTTCACCCCTCCACTTT. Translation: CASSSLGGGGSPLHF.